The next 21 T cell receptor beta chains were all read from a single sample in a study of Graves' ophthalmopathy and Graves' hyperthyroidism. From RNA, the CDR3 regions of TCR beta chains were amplified and sequenced. The first round was an RT-PCR with HTBI primers, and the second round was a multiplex PCR. TCRdb re-called the multiplex PCR reads through MiXCR, storing one row per CDR3 protein. The sample records about 150,000 distinct CDR3 sequences, less than 45% being singletons. Sequenced material: peripheral blood. These receptors all come from a woman aged 40 to 49 with Graves' ophthalmopathy.

The genes are TRBV28 and TRBJ2-2; 7 bases align to TRBD1. From germline, CDR1 is MDHEN and CDR2 SYDVKM. V dropped 2 bases and J dropped 5; count of bases not matched to a gene: 8. There are 16 residues in the CDR3. In DNA, the CDR3 is TGTGCCAGCAGTTTAGGGGACAGAAGACCAACCGGGGAGCTGTTTTTT. This sequence encodes CASSLGDRRPTGELFF.

This clonotype was observed at least ten times. The chain uses TRBV6-1 and TRBJ1-6; tentatively, D is TRBD1 (6 bases). This CDR3 has 15 amino acids. The germline V gene has CDR1 MNHNS and CDR2 SASEGT. Between the trimmed V and J ends, which lost 8 bases and 9 bases, there was a span of 20 bases. CDR3 in DNA: TGTGCCAGCGAGACACCAGGGACACTAACTTCACCCCTCCACTTT. Translated, it gives CASETPGTLTSPLHF.

This clonotype was observed a few times. The chain links TRBV11-1 to TRBJ1-1; D is ambiguous. Trimming removed 6 bases at V and 4 bases at J, with 21 bases between. Germline-derived CDR1 and CDR2 are SGHAT and FQDESV (reference sequence). The CDR3 has 16 amino acids. This chain's CDR3 is CASSYYEAGFTTEAFF. Here the CDR3 DNA reads TGTGCCAGCAGTTATTACGAGGCGGGCTTTACCACTGAAGCTTTCTTT.

The chain combines TRBV12-3 or TRBV12-4 with TRBJ1-5, with a weak D call TRBD1 (5 bases). This CDR3 region has 15 residues. Trimming shortened V by 5 bases and J by 9 bases, and 20 bases separated the two germline ends. The CDR3 nucleotides are TGTGCCAGCAGTGCCGGGGACGGCCTAAGCAGGCCCCAGCATTTT. This sequence encodes CASSAGDGLSRPQHF.

This chain joins TRBV19 and TRBJ1-3; the match to TRBD1 covers 9 bases. Germline CDR1 and CDR2: LNHDA and SQIVND (reference sequence). The CDR3 loop spans 14 amino acids. After removal of 7 bases from V and 4 bases from J, the junction contained 5 bases not matched to a gene. CDR3 sequence: CASKDRGPGNTIYF. The CDR3 DNA sequence: TGTGCCAGTAAGGACAGGGGACCGGGAAACACCATATATTTT.

The chain recombines TRBV7-6 with TRBJ1-1; a weak D match, TRBD1 (6 bases). Looked up from germline, CDR1 is SGHVS and CDR2 is FNYEAQ. Deletions cut 5 bases from V and 6 bases from J, with 13 bases between. This CDR3 has 13 amino acids. CDR3 DNA: TGTGCCAGCAGCAAGGACAGCGGCTCTGAAGCTTTCTTT. This encodes CASSKDSGSEAFF.

The chain employs TRBV12-3 or TRBV12-4 and TRBJ1-2, with TRBD1 matching 9 bases. This CDR3 has 16 residues. V lost 5 bases to trimming and J lost 4 bases; unmatched junction nucleotides: 11. CDR3 in DNA: TGTGCCAGCAGTGCTTCCGGGACAGGGTTGGGCTATGGCTACACCTTC. This gives the protein CASSASGTGLGYGYTF.

This clonotype has a count of ten or more. V gene TRBV5-1 combines with J gene TRBJ2-7, with TRBD2 identical over 10 bases. In germline, CDR1 is SGHRS, CDR2 YFSETQ. V lost 5 bases and J lost 7; bases outside the gene matches: 9. The length of the CDR3 is 14 residues. Here the CDR3 reads CASSVASGGQEQYF. CDR3 nucleotide sequence: TGCGCCAGCAGTGTAGCTAGCGGGGGTCAAGAGCAGTACTTC.

The chain uses TRBV28 and TRBJ2-7, with TRBD1 matching over 9 bases. CDR1 and CDR2 (germline): MDHEN, SYDVKM. J gave up 7 bases and V 5 bases, and 9 bases lay outside the gene matches. The CDR3 is 14 amino acids. CDR3 amino acids: CASSRRTGVTEQYF. The DNA of the CDR3 is TGTGCCAGCAGTCGCCGGACAGGGGTGACGGAGCAGTACTTC.

The chain employs TRBV6-1 and TRBJ1-2; 8 bases map to TRBD1. CDR3 length equals 14 residues. The ends lost 2 bases at V and 8 bases at J; junction bases unmatched: 7. The germline V gene encodes CDR1 MNHNS and CDR2 SASEGT. CDR3 nucleotide sequence: TGTGCCAGCAGTGAACGAAGGACAGGGAAAGGCTACACCTTC. Protein: CASSERRTGKGYTF.

There are many counts of this clonotype. V is TRBV20-1 and J is TRBJ1-1, with no clear D. The germline gives CDR1 DFQATT, CDR2 SNEGSKA (reference sequence). This CDR3 comprises 13 residues. V dropped 5 bases and J dropped 0 bases, with 10 bases sitting between them. This CDR3 is CSAATQLNTEAFF. The CDR3 bases are TGCAGTGCTGCTACGCAATTGAACACTGAAGCTTTCTTT.

This clonotype has ten or more counts. In nucleotides, the CDR3 is TGTGCCAGCAGCTTAGCATCCCAGAACACCGGGGAGCTGTTTTTT. It yields the protein CASSLASQNTGELFF. The V and J genes are TRBV7-2 and TRBJ2-2; D remains unclear. The germline V gene encodes CDR1 SGHTA and CDR2 FQGNSA. Trimming stripped 0 bases from V and 1 base from J, with 6 bases between. The CDR3 has 15 amino acids.

V is TRBV19 and J is TRBJ1-1; 7 bases fit TRBD1. V was clipped by 3 bases and J by 5 bases; unmatched bases: 3. From germline, CDR1 is LNHDA and CDR2 SQIVND (reference sequence). The CDR3 runs to 13 residues. The CDR3 is CASSMRGRTEAFF. Here the CDR3 DNA reads TGTGCCAGTAGTATGAGGGGGCGGACTGAAGCTTTCTTT.

The genes are TRBV19 and TRBJ1-1, with 7 positions matching TRBD1. V dropped 4 bases and J dropped 0; count of bases not matched to a gene: 8. CDR1 and CDR2 (germline): LNHDA, SQIVND (reference sequence). The CDR3 loop spans 16 amino acids. The CDR3 sequence is CASSSPAGQLNTEAFF. CDR3 nucleotides: TGTGCCAGTAGTAGCCCTGCGGGACAGCTGAACACTGAAGCTTTCTTT.

The chain has TRBV30 and TRBJ2-7; 10 bases fit TRBD2. This CDR3 comprises 13 residues. CDR1 and CDR2 from the germline V gene are GTSNPN and SVGIG (reference sequence). V lost 3 bases and J lost 3; bases outside the gene matches: 2. The CDR3 DNA reads as TGTGCCTGGAGAGGACTAGCGGACTACGAGCAGTACTTC. Its translation: CAWRGLADYEQYF.

In this sample, this clonotype turned up many times. This sequence joins TRBV20-1 and TRBJ1-6; D may be TRBD1 (5 bases). The germline V gene has CDR1 DFQATT and CDR2 SNEGSKA (reference sequence). Trimming left V 5 bases short and J 10 bases short, with 21 bases between. This CDR3 contains 15 residues. This chain's CDR3 is CSAPYPDGGSSPLHF. The CDR3, as DNA: TGCAGTGCTCCCTACCCTGACGGGGGTTCCTCACCCCTCCACTTT.

The DNA for the CDR3 is TGTGCCAGCAGTTCCGGCGCCCTCCAAGAGACCCAGTACTTC. Its translation is CASSSGALQETQYF. The chain employs TRBV12-3 or TRBV12-4 and TRBJ2-5; D is ambiguous. The CDR3 length is 14 residues. V lost 4 bases, J lost 1 base, and 10 bases lay in between.

This clonotype occurred many times. The genes are TRBV20-1 and TRBJ1-6; 9 nucleotides match TRBD1. Losses at the gene ends were 6 bases for V and 8 bases for J; bases not matched to a gene: 8. The CDR3 consists of 14 residues. Germline CDR1 and CDR2: DFQATT and SNEGSKA (reference sequence). CDR3 coding DNA: TGCAGTGCCCCTACGGGACAGGGTGATTCACCCCTCCACTTT. Encoded protein: CSAPTGQGDSPLHF.

This clonotype was found many times. The rearrangement uses TRBV25-1 and TRBJ1-2; 8 bases agree with TRBD1. J gave up 8 bases and V 3 bases, and 14 bases lay outside the gene matches. Germline V gives CDR1 MGHDK, CDR2 SYGVNS. The CDR3 runs to 16 residues. DNA of the CDR3: TGTGCCAGCAGTGACTCGGACAGGGCTCACCTTTGGGGCTACACCTTC. This sequence encodes CASSDSDRAHLWGYTF.

This clonotype came up a few times. The rearrangement links TRBV6-1 to TRBJ1-2; no clear D. CDR3 size: 13 residues. In germline, CDR1 is MNHNS, CDR2 SASEGT. The V end lost 5 bases, the J end lost 2 bases, and 9 bases lay between the germline ends. Here the CDR3 DNA reads TGTGCCAGCAGTATGGACTGGAACTATGGCTACACCTTC. Its protein is CASSMDWNYGYTF.

In this sample, this clonotype turned up many times. V gene TRBV12-5 combines with J gene TRBJ1-5; D call uncertain. Germline CDR1 LGHNT, CDR2 FRNRAP. The CDR3 extends over 15 amino acids. Trimming removed 2 bases at V and 2 bases at J, with 10 bases between. CDR3 loop: CASGLLRRGNQPQHF. CDR3 DNA sequence: TGTGCTAGTGGTTTGTTGAGGCGAGGCAATCAGCCCCAGCATTTT.